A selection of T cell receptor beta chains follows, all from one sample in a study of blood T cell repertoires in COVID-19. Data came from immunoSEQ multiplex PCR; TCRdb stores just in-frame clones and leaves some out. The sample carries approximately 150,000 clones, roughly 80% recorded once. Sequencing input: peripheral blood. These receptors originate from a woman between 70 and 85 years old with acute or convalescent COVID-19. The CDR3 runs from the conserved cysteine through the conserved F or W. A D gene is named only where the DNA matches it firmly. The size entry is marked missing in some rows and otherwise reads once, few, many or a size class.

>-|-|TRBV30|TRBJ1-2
CAWSVQARGYGYTF
TGTGCCTGGAGTGTACAGGCCAGGGGCTATGGCTACACCTTC
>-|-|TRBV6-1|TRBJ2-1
CASSALTRGVSNEQFF
TGTGCCAGCAGTGCGCTGACTAGAGGTGTAAGCAATGAGCAGTTCTTC
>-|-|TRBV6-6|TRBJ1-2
CASRVVGGGGYTF
TGTGCCAGCAGGGTCGTTGGTGGGGGCGGCTACACCTTC
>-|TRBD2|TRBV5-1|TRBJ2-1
CASSLASGVYNEQFF
TGCGCCAGCAGCTTGGCTAGCGGGGTCTACAATGAGCAGTTCTTC
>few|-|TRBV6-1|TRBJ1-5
CASSEWSGNQPQHF
TGTGCCAGCAGTGAATGGAGCGGCAATCAGCCCCAGCATTTT
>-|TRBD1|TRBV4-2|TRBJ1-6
CASSAGQGAHSPLHF
TGTGCCAGCAGCGCTGGACAGGGGGCCCATTCACCCCTCCACTTT
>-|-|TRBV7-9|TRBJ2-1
CASSPDSLGSSYNEQFF
TGTGCCAGCAGCCCGGACTCCCTGGGGAGCTCCTACAATGAGCAGTTCTTC
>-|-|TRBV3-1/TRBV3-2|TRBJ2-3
CASSQEVGGIQPGSDTQYF
TGTGCCAGCAGCCAAGAAGTTGGAGGGATCCAACCCGGATCAGATACGCAGTATTTT
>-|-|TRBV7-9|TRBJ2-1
CASSPPGVAHNEQFF
TGTGCCAGCAGCCCCCCGGGAGTAGCCCACAATGAGCAGTTCTTC
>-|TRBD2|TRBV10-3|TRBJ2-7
CAISERRENLGYEQYF
TGTGCCATCAGTGAACGGCGGGAGAACTTGGGGTACGAGCAGTACTTC
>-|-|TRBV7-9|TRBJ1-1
CASSLEAGEAFF
TGTGCCAGCAGCTTAGAGGCAGGGGAAGCTTTCTTT
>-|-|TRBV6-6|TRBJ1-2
CASRENSDRPNYGYTF
TGTGCCAGCAGAGAGAATTCGGACAGACCTAACTATGGCTACACCTTC
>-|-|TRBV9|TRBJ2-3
CASSYRGRRGDTQYF
TGTGCCAGCAGCTATAGGGGAAGAAGGGGAGATACGCAGTATTTT
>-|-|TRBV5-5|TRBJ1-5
CASSLGQDPRNQPQHF
TGTGCCAGCAGCTTGGGACAGGACCCCAGAAATCAGCCCCAGCATTTT
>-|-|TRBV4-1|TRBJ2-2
CASSPRGGMGTGELFF
TGCGCCAGCAGCCCGAGGGGAGGTATGGGCACCGGGGAGCTGTTTTTT
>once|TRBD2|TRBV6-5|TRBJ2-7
CASILAGPYEQYF
TGTGCCAGCATACTAGCGGGGCCCTACGAGCAGTACTTC
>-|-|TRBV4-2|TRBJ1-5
CASSQEGGGRSQPQHF
TGTGCCAGCAGCCAAGAAGGGGGGGGTAGGAGTCAGCCCCAGCATTTT
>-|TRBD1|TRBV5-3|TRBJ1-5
CARSRQGFNQPQHF
TGTGCCAGAAGCCGACAGGGCTTCAATCAGCCCCAGCATTTT
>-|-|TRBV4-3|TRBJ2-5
CASSRTVQETQYF
TGCGCCAGCAGCCGGACAGTCCAAGAGACCCAGTACTTC
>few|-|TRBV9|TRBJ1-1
CASSSRRSGNTEAFF
TGTGCCAGCAGCTCAAGACGGTCGGGGAACACTGAAGCTTTCTTT
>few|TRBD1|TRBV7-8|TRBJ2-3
CASSIASRDSLTDTQYF
TGTGCCAGCAGCATAGCATCCCGGGACAGTCTCACAGATACGCAGTATTTT
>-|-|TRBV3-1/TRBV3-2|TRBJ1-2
CASSPRGTEGYTF
TGTGCCAGCAGCCCAAGGGGAACGGAAGGCTACACCTTC
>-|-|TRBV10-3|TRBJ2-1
CAISEEITSGGGQFF
TGTGCCATCAGTGAGGAGATTACTAGTGGAGGAGGGCAGTTCTTC
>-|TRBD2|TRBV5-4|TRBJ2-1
CASSQLAGGLFGNEQFF
TGTGCCAGCAGCCAGCTAGCGGGAGGCCTCTTCGGCAATGAGCAGTTCTTC
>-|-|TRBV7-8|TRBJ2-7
CASSLEYSGSYEQYF
TGTGCCAGCAGCTTAGAGTACAGCGGCTCCTACGAGCAGTACTTC
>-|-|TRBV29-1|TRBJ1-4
CSVDGGGGEKLFF
TGCAGCGTTGATGGTGGGGGCGGGGAAAAACTGTTTTTT
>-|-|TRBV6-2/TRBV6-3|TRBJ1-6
CASSYPPPGQNSPLHF
TGTGCCAGCAGTTACCCACCCCCGGGACAAAATTCACCCCTCCACTTT
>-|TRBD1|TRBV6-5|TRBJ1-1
CASRKDRGGGTEAFF
TGTGCCAGCAGAAAGGACAGGGGAGGCGGTACTGAAGCTTTCTTT
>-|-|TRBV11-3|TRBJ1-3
CASSLGGFSGNTIYF
TGTGCCAGCAGCTTAGGAGGATTCTCTGGAAACACCATATATTTT
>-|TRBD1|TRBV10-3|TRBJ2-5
CAIGQGRETQYF
TGTGCCATAGGACAGGGCAGGGAGACCCAGTACTTC
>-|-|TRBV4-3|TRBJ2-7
CASSQEQDFSFEQYF
TGCGCCAGCAGCCAAGAACAAGACTTTAGCTTCGAGCAGTACTTC
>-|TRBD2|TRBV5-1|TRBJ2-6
CASSPRTSGSSGANVLTF
TGCGCCAGCAGCCCGAGGACTAGCGGGAGTTCTGGGGCCAACGTCCTGACTTTC
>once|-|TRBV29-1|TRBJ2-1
CSVSRSYNEQFF
TGCAGCGTGTCTCGCTCCTACAATGAGCAGTTCTTC
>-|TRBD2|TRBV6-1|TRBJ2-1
CASSEGLAAYNEQFF
TGTGCCAGCAGTGAAGGACTAGCGGCCTACAATGAGCAGTTCTTC
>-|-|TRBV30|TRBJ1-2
CAWSVRRGYGYTF
TGTGCCTGGAGTGTAAGGAGGGGCTATGGCTACACCTTC
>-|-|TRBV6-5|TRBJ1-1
CASSRNRAVKTEAFF
TGTGCCAGCAGTCGAAACAGGGCCGTTAAAACTGAAGCTTTCTTT
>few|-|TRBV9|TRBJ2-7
CASSVGQGGYEQYF
TGTGCCAGCAGCGTAGGTCAGGGTGGTTACGAGCAGTACTTC
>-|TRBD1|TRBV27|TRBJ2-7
CASSLEYTWDRDRDPFEQYF
TGTGCCAGCAGTTTAGAATATACCTGGGACCGGGACAGGGACCCTTTCGAGCAGTACTTC
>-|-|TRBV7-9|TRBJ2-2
CASSLASVTGELFF
TGTGCCAGCAGCTTAGCGTCAGTCACCGGGGAGCTGTTTTTT
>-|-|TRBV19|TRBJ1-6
CASSLTREAISYNSPLHF
TGTGCCAGTAGCCTTACCCGGGAAGCCATCTCCTATAATTCACCCCTCCACTTT
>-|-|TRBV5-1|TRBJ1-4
CASSLDGTNEKLFF
TGCGCCAGCAGCTTGGACGGAACTAATGAAAAACTGTTTTTT
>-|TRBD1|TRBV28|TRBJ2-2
CASGRAGGNTGELFF
TGTGCCAGCGGCAGGGCAGGGGGAAACACCGGGGAGCTGTTTTTT
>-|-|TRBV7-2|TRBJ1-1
CASSLAGGRVTEAFF
TGTGCCAGCAGCTTAGCGGGGGGGCGAGTCACTGAAGCTTTCTTT
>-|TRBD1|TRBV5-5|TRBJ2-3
CASSFGTGVSTDTQYF
TGTGCCAGCAGCTTTGGGACAGGGGTTAGCACAGATACGCAGTATTTT
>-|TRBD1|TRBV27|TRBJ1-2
CASRRQGFEDGYTF
TGTGCCAGCAGGCGACAGGGTTTTGAGGATGGCTACACCTTC
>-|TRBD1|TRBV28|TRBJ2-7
CASRSGTAYEQYF
TGTGCCAGCAGGTCCGGGACAGCCTACGAGCAGTACTTC
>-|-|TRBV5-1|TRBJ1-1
CASSSTGLTNTEAFF
TGCGCCAGCAGCTCGACCGGACTGACGAACACTGAAGCTTTCTTT
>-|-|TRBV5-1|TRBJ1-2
CASSLEFSGQGGYTF
TGCGCCAGCAGCTTGGAATTCAGTGGCCAGGGGGGCTACACCTTC
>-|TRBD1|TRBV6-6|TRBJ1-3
CASSYLTGNTIYF
TGTGCCAGCAGTTACCTGACAGGGAACACCATATATTTT